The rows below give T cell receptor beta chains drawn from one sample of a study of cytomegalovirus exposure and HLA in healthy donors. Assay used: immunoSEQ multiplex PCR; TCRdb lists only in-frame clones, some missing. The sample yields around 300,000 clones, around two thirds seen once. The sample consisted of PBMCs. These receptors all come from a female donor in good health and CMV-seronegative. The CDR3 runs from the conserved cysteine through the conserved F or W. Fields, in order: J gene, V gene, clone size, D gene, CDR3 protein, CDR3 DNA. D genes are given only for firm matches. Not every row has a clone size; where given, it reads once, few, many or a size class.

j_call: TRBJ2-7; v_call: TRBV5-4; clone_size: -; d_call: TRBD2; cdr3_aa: CASSATSASYEQYF; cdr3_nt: TGTGCCAGCAGCGCGACTAGCGCCTCCTACGAGCAGTACTTC
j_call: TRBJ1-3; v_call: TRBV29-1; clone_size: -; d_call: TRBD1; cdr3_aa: CSVSDRGPLDTIYF; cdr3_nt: TGCAGCGTTTCGGACAGGGGGCCGTTGGACACCATATATTTT
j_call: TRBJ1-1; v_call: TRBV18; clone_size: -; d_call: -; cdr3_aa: CASSPLQNTEAFF; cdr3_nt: TGTGCCAGCTCACCACTACAGAACACTGAAGCTTTCTTT
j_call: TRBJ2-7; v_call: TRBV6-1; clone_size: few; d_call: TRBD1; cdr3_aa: CASRPPGQGSYEQYF; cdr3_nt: TGTGCCAGCAGGCCTCCGGGACAGGGCTCCTACGAGCAGTACTTC
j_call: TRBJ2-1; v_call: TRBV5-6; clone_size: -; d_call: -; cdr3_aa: CASSLEAGWNEQFF; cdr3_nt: TGTGCCAGCAGCTTGGAGGCAGGGTGGAATGAGCAGTTCTTC
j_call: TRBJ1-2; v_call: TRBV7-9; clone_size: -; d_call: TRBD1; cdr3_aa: CSSSFGQVDTF; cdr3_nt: TGTTCCAGCAGCTTTGGACAGGTTGACACCTTC
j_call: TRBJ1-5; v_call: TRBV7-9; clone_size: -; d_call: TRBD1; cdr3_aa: CASSSSGQVANQPQHF; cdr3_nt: TGTGCCAGCAGCTCCTCTGGACAGGTTGCCAATCAGCCCCAGCATTTT
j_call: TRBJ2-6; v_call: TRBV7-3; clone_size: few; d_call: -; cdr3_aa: CASSLLGHRAPGANVLTF; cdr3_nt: TGTGCCAGCAGCTTATTGGGCCACAGGGCCCCTGGGGCCAACGTCCTGACTTTC
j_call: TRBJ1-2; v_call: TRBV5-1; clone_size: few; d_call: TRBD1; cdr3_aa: CASSLEPRGVGYTF; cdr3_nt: TGCGCCAGCAGCTTGGAGCCCAGGGGGGTTGGCTACACCTTC
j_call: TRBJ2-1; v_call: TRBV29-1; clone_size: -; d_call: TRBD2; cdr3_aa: CSVEDLSGINEQFF; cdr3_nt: TGCAGCGTTGAAGACCTCAGCGGGATCAATGAGCAGTTCTTC
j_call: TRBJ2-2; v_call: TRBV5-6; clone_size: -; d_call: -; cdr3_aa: CASSLEQGTPGELFF; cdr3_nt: TGTGCCAGCAGCTTGGAACAGGGTACGCCCGGGGAGCTGTTTTTT
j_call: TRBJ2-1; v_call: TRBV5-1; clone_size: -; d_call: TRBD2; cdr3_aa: CASSSLGLAGEGSEQFF; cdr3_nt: TGCGCCAGCAGCTCTTTGGGACTAGCGGGAGAAGGGAGTGAGCAGTTCTTC
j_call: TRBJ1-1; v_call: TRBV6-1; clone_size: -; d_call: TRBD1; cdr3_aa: CASFGGQGKAFF; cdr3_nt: TGTGCCAGCTTTGGGGGACAGGGAAAAGCTTTCTTT
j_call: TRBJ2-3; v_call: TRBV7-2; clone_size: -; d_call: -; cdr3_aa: CASSLRVLVTDTQYF; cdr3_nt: TGTGCCAGCAGCTTACGTGTCCTTGTCACAGATACGCAGTATTTT
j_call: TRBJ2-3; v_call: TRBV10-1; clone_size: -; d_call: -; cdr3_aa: CASSDRDTQYF; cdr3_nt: TGCGCCAGCAGCGATCGGGATACGCAGTATTTT
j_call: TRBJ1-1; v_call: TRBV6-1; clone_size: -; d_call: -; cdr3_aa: CASRTVHGNTEAFF; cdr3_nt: TGTGCCAGCAGGACAGTCCATGGGAACACTGAAGCTTTCTTT
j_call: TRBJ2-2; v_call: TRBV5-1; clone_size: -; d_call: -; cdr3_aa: CASSRDYNTGELFF; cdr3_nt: TGCGCCAGCAGCCGAGACTACAACACCGGGGAGCTGTTTTTT
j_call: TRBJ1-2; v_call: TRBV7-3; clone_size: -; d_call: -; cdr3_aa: CASSLRAGYGYTF; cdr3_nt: TGTGCCAGCAGCTTAAGGGCAGGCTATGGCTACACCTTC
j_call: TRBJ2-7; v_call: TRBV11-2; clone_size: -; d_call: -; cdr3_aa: CASSLAVGGSYEQYF; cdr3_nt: TGTGCCAGCAGCTTAGCTGTGGGGGGCTCCTACGAGCAGTACTTC
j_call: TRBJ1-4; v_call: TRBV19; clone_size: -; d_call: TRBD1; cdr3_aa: CASSPRGQSNEKLFF; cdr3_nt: TGTGCCAGTAGTCCCCGGGGACAGTCTAATGAAAAACTGTTTTTT
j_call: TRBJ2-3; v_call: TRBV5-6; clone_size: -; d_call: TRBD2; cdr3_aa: CASTPGREGPSDTQYF; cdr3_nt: TGTGCCAGCACCCCTGGGCGGGAGGGCCCGTCGGATACGCAGTATTTT
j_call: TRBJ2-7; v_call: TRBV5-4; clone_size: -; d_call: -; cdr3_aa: CASSLGDRDWPYEQYF; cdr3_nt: TGTGCCAGCAGCTTGGGGGACCGGGACTGGCCCTACGAGCAGTACTTC
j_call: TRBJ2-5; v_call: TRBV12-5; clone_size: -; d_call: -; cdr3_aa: CASGLVLGGTGAWAQYF; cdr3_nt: TGTGCTAGTGGTTTGGTACTCGGGGGGACAGGAGCATGGGCCCAGTACTTC
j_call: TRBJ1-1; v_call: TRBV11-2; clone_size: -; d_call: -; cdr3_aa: CASRNGGIGTEAFF; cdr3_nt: TGTGCCAGCAGAAATGGGGGGATCGGGACTGAAGCTTTCTTT
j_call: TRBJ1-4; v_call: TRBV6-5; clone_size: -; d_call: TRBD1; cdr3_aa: CASSSTDRLYEKLFF; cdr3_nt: TGTGCCAGCAGTTCCACGGACAGGCTATATGAAAAACTGTTTTTT
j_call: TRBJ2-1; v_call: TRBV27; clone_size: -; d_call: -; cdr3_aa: CASSLAPSSYNEQFF; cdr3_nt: TGTGCCAGCAGTTTAGCTCCCAGCTCCTACAATGAGCAGTTCTTC
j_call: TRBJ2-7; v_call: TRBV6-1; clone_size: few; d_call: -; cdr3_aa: CASSDRENYEQYF; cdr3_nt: TGTGCCAGCAGTGACCGGGAAAACTACGAGCAGTACTTC
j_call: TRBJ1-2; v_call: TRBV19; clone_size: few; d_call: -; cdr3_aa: CASTSSRGWMGYTF; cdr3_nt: TGTGCCAGTACCTCAAGCCGGGGGTGGATGGGCTACACCTTC
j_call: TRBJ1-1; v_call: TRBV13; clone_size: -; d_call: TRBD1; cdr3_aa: CASSYRDRGYTEAFF; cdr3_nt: TGTGCCAGCAGCTACCGGGACAGGGGATATACTGAAGCTTTCTTT
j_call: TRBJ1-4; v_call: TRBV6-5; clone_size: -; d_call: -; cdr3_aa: CASSYSGKNEKLFF; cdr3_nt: TGTGCCAGCAGTTACTCGGGCAAAAATGAAAAACTGTTTTTT